The 3 T cell receptor beta chains below all came from one sample that was sequenced in a study of blood T cell repertoires in COVID-19. Measured with immunoSEQ multiplex PCR; TCRdb has only the in-frame clones, and not every one. The table has hundreds of thousands of clones, 88% seen once; the top ten hold 0.95% to 1.5%. What was sequenced was PBMCs or T cells enriched from blood (not recorded which). The receptors here all came from a middle-aged woman with acute COVID-19.

The CDR3 loop reads CSVNIAGGRTDTQYF. The CDR3 DNA reads TGCAGCGTAAATATAGCGGGAGGACGCACAGATACGCAGTATTTT. The chain combines TRBV29-1 with TRBJ2-3; 10 nucleotides match TRBD2. This CDR3 is 15 amino acids long. Germline trimming cut 6 bases from V and 1 base from J; bases unmatched to any gene: 7. Germline CDR1 is SQVTM and CDR2 is ANQGSEA.

The CDR3, as DNA: TGTGCCACCAGTGATTTGCGCAGGGGGAGCCAGGAGACCCAGTACTTC. Translated: CATSDLRRGSQETQYF. The rearrangement uses TRBV24-1 and TRBJ2-5; 7 bases line up with TRBD1. Per germline, CDR1 KGHDR and CDR2 SFDVKD. This CDR3 spans 16 amino acids. Unmatched junction bases numbered 8, after V lost 0 bases and J lost 5 bases.

The J gene is TRBJ2-7, the V gene TRBV28; D unclear. Per germline, CDR1 MDHEN and CDR2 SYDVKM. Trimming took 8 bases from V and 4 from J, leaving 9 bases between them. CDR3 size: 11 residues. As DNA, the CDR3 is TGTGCCAGCCGAGCGAGTTACGAGCAGTACTTC. It translates to CASRASYEQYF.